This T cell receptor (beta chain) was observed in a study of T cells in Graves' hyperthyroidism and ophthalmopathy. Using RNA transcripts as the source, TCR beta CDR3 regions were amplified. RT-PCR in the first round (using the HTBI primer set) targeted the TCR CDR3. TCRdb re-derived calls from the multiplex PCR reads in MiXCR, one entry per CDR3 protein. The sample shows 300,000 to 400,000 distinct CDR3 sequences, around 13% of them seen only once. This clonotype was seen more than once but under ten times. This CDR3 is 16 amino acids long. CDR1 SGHRS and CDR2 YFSETQ come from the germline V gene. Trimming pared 0 bases from V and 2 bases from J, leaving 12 bases between. The patients, who ranged from 18 to 65 in age, presented with newly diagnosed hyperthyroidism lasting under 2 months. Patients having uncontrolled infection, another autoimmune disease, pregnancy or lactation were not included. Thyroid ultrasound, orbital computed tomography, clinical symptoms, and serum thyroxine and TRAb underpinned diagnoses.

Material for sequencing was blood. This rearrangement joins TRBV5-1 to TRBJ2-1; a possible D gene is TRBD2 (6 bases). The clonotype was recovered from a woman aged 25 to 39 with Graves' hyperthyroidism. Here the CDR3 reads CASSLGLATTYNEQFF. The CDR3 DNA follows: TGCGCCAGCAGCTTGGGGCTAGCGACTACCTACAATGAGCAGTTCTTC.